What follows describes a single T cell receptor beta chain. Its antigen remains undetermined. No base quality information exists; no much larger clone differs at one position. The sample's time point label, in plain terms: baseline before first vaccination. Vaccinee samples came from UK trials COV001 and COV002, including a single-blind randomized controlled phase 2/3 trial of AZD1222 (ChAdOx1 nCoV-19) in healthy adults. For TCRbeta chain sequencing, PBMC samples were collected from trial participants at day 0 and at day 28 after the second dose. The record originates from a study of T cell responses to AZD1222 COVID-19 vaccine (dated by TCRdb to about 2021). Broadly, across the study: Because spike-specific TCR depth and breadth did not differ between the two schedules, AZD1222 recipients who got a second dose at roughly 4 weeks were pooled with those who got a second dose at roughly 12 weeks. Trial participants were enrolled by age into subgroups of 18-55, 56-69 and 70-plus years, and around 150, 28 and 57 TCR-sequenced participants, respectively, were included in these subgroups. TCR sequencing was performed for more than 230 trial participants, of whom roughly 200 were given two doses of AZD1222 and around 26 were given two doses of MenACWY control vaccine.

Taken from the germline V gene (reference sequence), the CDR1 and CDR2 loops are LGHDT and YNNKEL. V and J are trimmed by 2 bases and 1 base, and the gene matches miss 8 bases of the junction. There are 17 amino acids in the CDR3, from cysteine to phenylalanine inclusive. CDR3 DNA only is kept here, 51 bases in frame from base 1. The CDR3 regions of human TCRbeta chains were subjected to immunosequencing. The original methods were these. TCRs in the repertoires were matched against a reference library of SARS-CoV-2-specific TCRs that had been generated with the MIRA antigen-specificity platform. Breadth was defined as the fraction of unique TCRs that were SARS-CoV-2-associated. Depth was defined as the fraction of total T cells that were SARS-CoV-2-associated. Each spike-specific TCR was assigned to its reactive spike region and to a CD4 or CD8 class using the MIRA data. Log10-transformed breadth and depth values were compared by one-way ANOVA with Sidak's multiple comparisons tests. TCRdb took over this immuneACCESS table, retaining in-frame rearrangements with V and J assigned. Such tables are incomplete; in checked studies, under half of the missing clones stem from an unresolved V gene, and the remainder is unexplained. That table supplies the V and J calls and clone size; D and trimming were determined from the DNA. The sample table lists 150,000 or so clones, about 89% of them with a count of one. About 3% of the sample is in the top ten clones.

Results and caveats for the whole study, not just this receptor: Participants were mostly white British and included more females than males, and it was suggested by the authors that clonal diversity may have been underestimated. The 56-69-year group was small, and its depth increase did not reach significance, likely because of low power. Conclusions about previously exposed vaccinees are limited, since just five to seven AZD1222 recipients were seropositive for SARS-CoV-2 at baseline. Spike-specific TCR breadth and depth rose significantly after two AZD1222 doses compared with day 0 and with MenACWY recipients. Because no day 14 peak-response samples were available, repertoires were characterized only after the peak T cell response. CD4 TCRs associated with the vaccine covered the entire spike protein, and the dominant responses were in regions 160-218 and 743-854. Epitopes outside the regions mutated in the B.1.351 and B.1.1.7 variants were reportedly recognized by nearly half of the unique spike-specific TCRs.

The sequence was obtained from an adult in good health. The rearrangement combines TRBV3-1 (or the pseudogene TRBV3-2) with TRBJ2-3, with TRBD1 matching 8 junction bases. Sequenced material: peripheral blood, taken on day 0 of AZD1222 vaccination. The CDR3 protein is CASSQWTGIRGTDTQYF. At the DNA level, the sequence is TGTGCCAGCAGCCAATGGACAGGGATAAGAGGCACAGATACGCAGTATTTT.